This T cell receptor beta chain was recorded in a study of blood T cell repertoires in COVID-19. Sequencing used immunoSEQ multiplex PCR; TCRdb keeps in-frame clones, though not all of them. The top ten clones hold approximately 9.9% of a sample with roughly 180,000 clones, about four fifths of them seen once. J lost 4 bases, V lost 8 bases, and 7 bases had no gene match. CDR1 and CDR2 (germline): MDHEN, SYDVKM. CDR3 length: 14 amino acids. The sample was PBMCs or T cells enriched from blood (not recorded which). The source of this sequence is a man aged 45-65 years who had recovered from COVID-19. The chain uses TRBV28 and TRBJ1-4, with 7 bases identical to TRBD1. The CDR3 region has the DNA TGTGCCAGCGGAGGGGGCTCGGTTAATGAAAAACTGTTTTTT. Amino acid sequence: CASGGGSVNEKLFF.